What follows are 28 T cell receptor beta chains derived from one specimen sequenced in a study of CD8 T cells in Susac syndrome. An amount of RNA that ranged from roughly 0.5 to 1 ug was reverse transcribed with random hexamers. TCRdb re-called the immunoSEQ multiplex PCR reads through MiXCR, storing one row per CDR3 protein. The profile covers 100,000 to 150,000 distinct CDR3 sequences, with around 94% appearing a single time and approximately 0.2% taken by the ten largest. The sequencing input was CD8+ T cells from PBMCs. Receptors were obtained from a human donor with Susac syndrome.

The CDR3 region is CASSQVAGEQYF. In nucleotides, the CDR3 is TGCGCCAGCAGCCAAGTAGCCGGCGAGCAGTACTTC. The chain links TRBV4-1 to TRBJ2-7; D is unclear. This CDR3 is 12 amino acids long. Germline V gene sequence: CDR1 MGHRA, CDR2 YSYEKL. V lost 1 base to trimming and J lost 6 bases, with 7 bases between them.

This chain joins TRBV27 and TRBJ2-4; 7 bases align to TRBD1. V lost 3 bases to trimming and J lost 5 bases; unmatched junction nucleotides: 7. CDR1 MNHEY and CDR2 SMNVEV come from the germline V gene (reference sequence). The CDR3 sequence is 15 residues long. The CDR3 reads CASSLRQGSENIQYF. Here the CDR3 DNA reads TGTGCCAGCAGTTTGCGACAGGGTAGTGAAAACATTCAGTACTTC.

This clonotype was seen only once. The chain has TRBV20-1 and TRBJ2-3, with D tentatively TRBD1 (6 bases). The CDR3 consists of 15 residues. The V and J ends lost 0 bases and 1 base respectively, with 11 bases between them. Per germline, CDR1 DFQATT and CDR2 SNEGSKA (reference sequence). The CDR3: CSARDGDIGTDTQYF. CDR3 DNA sequence: TGCAGTGCTAGAGATGGGGACATAGGCACAGATACGCAGTATTTT.

The chain uses TRBV12-3 or TRBV12-4 and TRBJ2-3; a possible D gene is TRBD1 (5 bases). Trimming removed 6 bases from V and 10 bases from J, with 11 bases in between. This CDR3 comprises 11 residues. For the CDR3, the DNA is TGTGCCAGCAGCCAAGACAGACCGCAGTATTTT. This sequence encodes CASSQDRPQYF.

The chain recombines TRBV28 with TRBJ1-5; D not resolved. The CDR3 consists of 14 residues. V lost 6 bases and J 8 bases, leaving 17 bases between the germline ends. Germline V lookup: CDR1 MDHEN, CDR2 SYDVKM. The CDR3 region has the DNA TGTGCCAGCAGCCTCCGTCGGGAAGTAGAGCCCCAGCATTTT. It encodes CASSLRREVEPQHF.

The sample holds one count of this clonotype. The chain has TRBV28 and TRBJ1-2, with 9 bases aligning to TRBD1. This CDR3 has 13 residues. Germline V CDR1 and CDR2: MDHEN, SYDVKM. V trimming: 7 bases; J trimming: 6 bases; junction bases outside the gene matches: 6. CDR3: CASNPRTGDGYTF. CDR3 in DNA: TGTGCCAGCAACCCCCGGACAGGGGATGGCTACACCTTC.

The chain combines TRBV20-1 with TRBJ2-7, with D possibly TRBD2 on 5 matching bases. V lost 6 bases and J lost 3, with 15 bases in between. The length of the CDR3 is 13 residues. Germline assignment: CDR1 DFQATT and CDR2 SNEGSKA (reference sequence). The CDR3 loop is CSARKKRYYEQYF. The CDR3 bases are TGCAGTGCACGCAAGAAGCGGTACTACGAGCAGTACTTC.

The V call is TRBV7-8, the J call TRBJ1-1, with a tentative D call TRBD1 (5 bases). The CDR3 sequence is 15 residues long. Germline CDR1 and CDR2: SGHVS and FQNEAQ. Trimming left V 7 bases short and J 3 bases short, with 18 bases between. CDR3 in amino acids: CASTYSAGIDTEAFF. The CDR3, as DNA: TGTGCCAGCACCTATAGCGCAGGGATCGACACTGAAGCTTTCTTT. Looking up the rest from reference TRBV7-8 and TRBJ1-1 gives the full variable domain: GAGVSQSPRYKVAKRGQDVALRCDPISGHVSLFWYQQALGQGPEFLTYFQNEAQLDKSGLPSDRFFAERPEGSVSTLKIQRTQQEDSAVYLCASTYSAGIDTEAFFGQGTRLTVV.

The genes are TRBV30 and TRBJ1-4; no firm D call. Germline CDR1 is GTSNPN and CDR2 is SVGIG (reference sequence). The CDR3 runs to 12 residues. The V end lost 7 bases, the J end lost 5 bases, and 11 bases lay between the germline ends. The CDR3 is CALRRENEKLFF. DNA of the CDR3: TGTGCCTTACGACGGGAAAATGAAAAACTGTTTTTT.

The chain is built from TRBV30 and TRBJ1-1, with D hard to call. The V gene lost 2 bases and the J gene lost 7 bases, with 5 bases spanning the gap. From germline, CDR1 is GTSNPN and CDR2 SVGIG (reference sequence). The CDR3 covers 10 residues. CDR3 sequence (DNA): TGTGCCTGGAGTACCGTTGAAGCTTTCTTT. This sequence encodes CAWSTVEAFF.

This chain joins TRBV12-3 or TRBV12-4 and TRBJ2-7; D unclear. The CDR3 is made up of 15 amino acids. The V end lost 4 bases, the J end lost 0 bases, and 13 bases lay between the germline ends. The CDR3 DNA reads as TGTGCCAGCAGTTCTTGGGTCTCAAGCTCCTACGAGCAGTACTTC. Protein sequence: CASSSWVSSSYEQYF.

The count of this clonotype is one. The chain carries TRBV20-1 and TRBJ2-2; D is possibly TRBD2 (7 bases). CDR3 length equals 14 residues. CDR1 and CDR2 (germline): DFQATT, SNEGSKA (reference sequence). Trimming took off 6 bases at V and 10 bases at J, with 21 bases between the two ends. CDR3 bases: TGCAGTGCCCGCAGGCGGGGGCGTCCGTTGGAGCTGTTTTTT. Residues: CSARRRGRPLELFF.

The V gene is TRBV10-3, the J gene TRBJ2-2; 7 bases align to TRBD2. V lost 4 bases to trimming and J lost 7 bases; unmatched junction nucleotides: 12. The CDR3 has 16 residues. Germline V gene lookup returns CDR1 ENHRY and CDR2 SYGVKD. CDR3 nucleotide sequence: TGTGCCATCAGTGCAAACCTAGCGGCATCCGACGGGGAGCTGTTTTTT. This codes for CAISANLAASDGELFF.

The chain carries TRBV19 and TRBJ1-2, with D unresolved. Germline-derived CDR1 and CDR2 are LNHDA and SQIVND (reference sequence). With 10 bases removed from V and 6 bases from J, the gap between germline ends came to 15 bases. The CDR3 contains 12 residues. The CDR3 is CATSIGLDGYTF. The CDR3 DNA reads TGTGCCACTTCTATTGGGCTTGATGGCTACACCTTC.

The rearrangement joins TRBV5-8 to TRBJ1-1; D is undetermined. Looked up from germline, CDR1 is SGHTS and CDR2 is YDEGEE. The CDR3 runs 14 residues. V lost 0 bases to trimming and J lost 5 bases, with 11 bases between them. The CDR3 reads CASSLVGGGTEAFF. CDR3 bases: TGTGCCAGCAGCTTGGTTGGAGGCGGTACTGAAGCTTTCTTT.

The chain couples TRBV6-2 or TRBV6-3 to TRBJ2-1, with 7 bases matching TRBD2. Germline V gene lookup returns CDR1 MNHEY and CDR2 SVGEGT. CDR3 size: 13 residues. J was trimmed by 8 bases and V by 6 bases; bases with no gene match: 7. CDR3 in amino acids: CASRRGRGDEQFF. Here the CDR3 DNA reads TGTGCCAGCAGGCGCGGGAGAGGAGATGAGCAGTTCTTC.

The chain couples TRBV29-1 to TRBJ1-1; 11 nucleotides match TRBD1. The CDR3 sequence is 15 residues long. Trimming took 7 bases from V and 4 from J; bases not matched to a gene: 11. Germline lookup yields CDR1 SQVTM and CDR2 ANQGSEA. The CDR3 DNA is TGCAGCGCTCGAACGGGACAGGGGGATGTCACTGAAGCTTTCTTT. It codes for CSARTGQGDVTEAFF.

The rearrangement links TRBV6-5 to TRBJ2-5; the D is unclear. The germline V gene encodes CDR1 MNHEY and CDR2 SVGAGI. Trimming took 0 bases from V and 1 from J, leaving 9 bases between them. This CDR3 region has 15 residues. The CDR3 loop is CASSYSERPQETQYF. CDR3 in DNA: TGTGCCAGCAGTTACTCGGAACGGCCCCAAGAGACCCAGTACTTC.

In DNA, the CDR3 is TGTGCCACCAGTGATTTAGGGCGGGGAAGGTCAGATACGCAGTATTTT. Its translation: CATSDLGRGRSDTQYF. The J gene is TRBJ2-3, the V gene TRBV24-1, with D perhaps TRBD2 (6 bases). CDR3 length: 16 amino acids. Germline CDR1 KGHDR, CDR2 SFDVKD. V dropped 1 base and J dropped 4 bases, with 14 bases sitting between them.

The chain uses TRBV5-6 and TRBJ2-1; D not certain. The CDR3 extends over 13 amino acids. Trimming took 4 bases from V and 5 from J, leaving 10 bases between them. Germline V CDR1 and CDR2: SGHDT, YYEEEE. CDR3 sequence reads: CASSLSIDNEQFF. CDR3 coding DNA: TGTGCCAGCAGCCTCTCGATTGACAATGAGCAGTTCTTC.

The chain combines TRBV4-1 with TRBJ2-3; D is ambiguous. V was cut by 1 base and J by 5 bases, with 7 bases left in between. Germline V gene lookup returns CDR1 MGHRA and CDR2 YSYEKL. The CDR3 spans 13 residues. CDR3 residues: CASSQGGGDTQYF. Written as DNA, the CDR3 is TGCGCCAGCAGCCAAGGAGGCGGAGATACGCAGTATTTT.

The chain combines TRBV4-3 with TRBJ2-2; TRBD2 matches 8 bases. The CDR3 loop spans 17 amino acids. Germline CDR1 and CDR2: LGHNA and YSLEER. V gave up 1 base and J gave up 7 bases; unmatched junction bases: 11. CDR3 coding DNA: TGCGCCAGCAGCCAAGCTGTCCAGCGGGAGATGGACGGGGAGCTGTTTTTT. Translation: CASSQAVQREMDGELFF.

The chain combines TRBV28 with TRBJ2-7; D is undetermined. The CDR3 loop spans 13 amino acids. Trimming removed 2 bases at V and 4 bases at J, with 9 bases between. Germline V gene lookup returns CDR1 MDHEN and CDR2 SYDVKM. The CDR3 loop is CASSLARIYEQYF. The CDR3 region has the DNA TGTGCCAGCAGTTTAGCCAGAATTTACGAGCAGTACTTC.

V and J are TRBV9 and TRBJ2-1; weak D call: TRBD2 (7 bases). The V end was cut by 3 bases, the J end by 4 bases, with 14 bases between. The CDR3 is 15 residues long. Germline V gene sequence: CDR1 SGDLS, CDR2 YYNGEE. CDR3 region: CASSAGGSGYNEQFF. The DNA for the CDR3 is TGTGCCAGCAGCGCGGGGGGCTCTGGGTACAATGAGCAGTTCTTC.

V gene TRBV5-1 combines with J gene TRBJ2-1, with a tentative D call TRBD1 (6 bases). The ends were cut back, 1 base at V and 4 bases at J, with 15 bases in the middle. The CDR3 loop spans 16 amino acids. Germline CDR1 SGHRS, CDR2 YFSETQ. This CDR3 is CASSLTTGNQYNEQFF. The CDR3 coding sequence is TGCGCCAGCAGCTTGACAACAGGGAACCAATACAATGAGCAGTTCTTC.

Only one count was recorded for this clonotype. This sequence joins TRBV6-5 and TRBJ2-5; D may be TRBD2 (7 bases). There are 11 residues in the CDR3. V was clipped by 4 bases and J by 9 bases, with 9 bases between them. The germline gives CDR1 MNHEY, CDR2 SVGAGI. The DNA for the CDR3 is TGTGCCAGCAGTTCCGGGGGGCCCCAGTACTTC. Translating it yields CASSSGGPQYF.

The V gene is TRBV7-9, the J gene TRBJ2-1; tentatively, D is TRBD1 or TRBD2 (5 bases each). Germline lookup yields CDR1 SEHNR and CDR2 FQNEAQ (reference sequence). CDR3 length: 13 amino acids. V gave up 5 bases and J gave up 7 bases, with 12 bases separating them. The CDR3 DNA follows: TGTGCCAGCAGCAGGGGACCTCTGAATGAGCAGTTCTTC. This gives the protein CASSRGPLNEQFF. The variable domain in full, with the rest retrieved from reference TRBV7-9 and TRBJ2-1, is DTGVSQNPRHKITKRGQNVTFRCDPISEHNRLYWYRQTLGQGPEFLTYFQNEAQLEKSRLLSDRFSAERPKGSFSTLEIQRTEQGDSAMYLCASSRGPLNEQFFGPGTRLTVL.

The V and J genes are TRBV20-1 and TRBJ2-3; the match to TRBD2 covers 9 bases. The germline V gene encodes CDR1 DFQATT and CDR2 SNEGSKA (reference sequence). The CDR3 length is 15 residues. J lost 4 bases, V lost 6 bases, and 11 bases had no gene match. The CDR3 loop reads CSAPNLAGNSDTQYF. The CDR3 DNA reads as TGCAGTGCGCCGAATCTAGCGGGGAATTCAGATACGCAGTATTTT.